This T cell receptor beta chain was identified in a study of blood T cell repertoires in COVID-19. For the study at large: Material from acute and convalescent COVID-19 was sourced from the United States, Italy and Spain. T cells, B-cell-depleted T cells, or PBMCs supplied cDNA or gDNA.

Original handling: Reference gene primers were amplified, and this amplification served to estimate nucleated cell counts. Here immunoSEQ multiplex PCR was the method, and the copy in TCRdb shows in-frame clones only, minus some. V, J and clone size derive from that table, while D and trimming were established from the DNA sequence. The repertoire consists of 100,000 or so clones, with around 83% occurring once and the leading ten covering more than 2%. Germline V gives CDR1 MDHEN, CDR2 SYDVKM. V shed 2 bases and J 5 bases; nucleotides not matched to a gene: 5. This CDR3 contains 16 residues. Sequenced material: peripheral blood. The chain uses TRBV28 and TRBJ2-1; 11 bases are shared with TRBD2. This receptor was identified in a human donor in a cohort sampled during active COVID-19. CDR3 nucleotides: TGTGCCAGCAGTTTACTAGCGGGAGGAGGGGACAATGAGCAGTTCTTC. Protein product: CASSLLAGGGDNEQFF. The full variable domain, in which reference TRBV28 and TRBJ2-1 provide the parts outside the CDR3, is DVKVTQSSRYLVKRTGEKVFLECVQDMDHENMFWYRQDPGLGLRLIYFSYDVKMKEKGDIPEGYSVSREKKERFSLILESASTNQTSMYLCASSLLAGGGDNEQFFGPGTRLTVL.